What follows are 16 T cell receptor beta chains derived from one specimen sequenced in a study of T-cell memory formation after mild COVID-19. From the 5' RACE reads, TCRdb called clonotypes with MiXCR, one entry per CDR3 protein. The table shows hundreds of thousands of distinct CDR3 sequences, with about 22% occurring only once. The sample taken for sequencing was PBMCs or a T cell subset sorted from them (not recorded which). Every receptor here comes from an adult woman who had mild COVID-19 (a few samples of this study predate the infection). Cell type and time point are not known.

The chain carries TRBV29-1 and TRBJ2-1; 11 positions agree with TRBD2. Unmatched junction bases numbered 5, after V lost 5 bases and J lost 5 bases. Germline CDR1 is SQVTM and CDR2 is ANQGSEA. The CDR3 contains 14 residues. The chain's CDR3 is CSVTSGRGHNEQFF. The CDR3 bases are TGCAGCGTTACTAGCGGGAGAGGCCACAATGAGCAGTTCTTC.

The chain carries TRBV6-2 or TRBV6-3 and TRBJ2-1; 7 nucleotides match TRBD1. The CDR3 covers 16 residues. Germline CDR1 reads MNHEY; CDR2 reads SVGEGT. V was clipped by 6 bases and J by 8 bases; unmatched bases: 16. The CDR3 here is CASRSLRGKLVDEQFF. CDR3 nucleotides: TGTGCCAGCAGAAGCCTCAGGGGGAAGTTGGTGGATGAGCAGTTCTTC.

This chain uses TRBV24-1 with TRBJ1-1, with 7 bases fitting TRBD1. Trimming removed 2 bases from V and 1 base from J; junction bases left unmatched: 9. The CDR3 loop spans 17 amino acids. The germline V gene encodes CDR1 KGHDR and CDR2 SFDVKD. CDR3 protein: CATSDSRQGVANTEAFF. In DNA form, the CDR3 reads TGTGCCACCAGTGATTCGCGGCAGGGGGTGGCGAACACTGAAGCTTTCTTT.

The gene calls are TRBV4-2 and TRBJ2-3, with a weak D call TRBD2 (6 bases). This CDR3 is built from 15 residues. Germline V gives CDR1 LGHNA, CDR2 YNFKEQ. Trimming shortened V by 4 bases and J by 4 bases, and 15 bases separated the two germline ends. In DNA form, the CDR3 reads TGTGCCAGCAGCCCCCGGAGGGCAGTATCAGATACGCAGTATTTT. It is translated as CASSPRRAVSDTQYF.

This clonotype was seen at least ten times. The chain joins TRBV6-2 or TRBV6-3 to TRBJ2-1; 11 bases are shared with TRBD2. V shed 6 bases, J shed 5 bases, and the junction held 12 bases outside the gene matches. Per germline, CDR1 MNHEY and CDR2 SVGEGT. CDR3 length: 17 residues. This CDR3 reads CASRRIQLAGANNEQFF. CDR3 DNA sequence: TGTGCCAGCAGGCGTATTCAACTAGCGGGGGCAAACAATGAGCAGTTCTTC.

This clonotype was detected only a few times. The rearrangement joins TRBV11-3 to TRBJ1-1, with D perhaps TRBD1 (6 bases). This CDR3 contains 15 residues. Looked up from germline, CDR1 is SGHNT and CDR2 is YENEEA. Deletions cut 6 bases from V and 2 bases from J, with 16 bases between. This chain's CDR3 is CASSRGELGNTEAFF. CDR3 nucleotide sequence: TGTGCCAGCAGTAGGGGGGAATTGGGAAACACTGAAGCTTTCTTT.

V usage is TRBV10-3 and J usage is TRBJ2-7; D is undetermined. The germline CDR1 and CDR2 sequences are ENHRY and SYGVKD. Deletions cut 1 base from V and 6 bases from J, with 4 bases between. This CDR3 comprises 11 residues. The CDR3: CAISELAEQYF. The CDR3 coding sequence is TGTGCCATCAGTGAGTTGGCCGAGCAGTACTTC.

This clonotype was observed a few times. CDR3 nucleotides: TGTGCCAGCAGTCCGGGACAGCCTCAGCCCCAGCATTTT. This translates into CASSPGQPQPQHF. V is TRBV6-5 and J is TRBJ1-5, with TRBD1 matching over 7 bases. This CDR3 spans 13 amino acids. CDR1 MNHEY and CDR2 SVGAGI come from the germline V gene. Trimming took 5 bases from V and 6 from J; bases not matched to a gene: 4.

A note on this clonotype: This may be a read error, as it is one base from a much larger clone. The V gene is TRBV7-9, the J gene TRBJ2-7; D gene ambiguous. The V and J ends lost 5 bases and 1 base respectively, with 6 bases between them. The CDR3 length is 12 residues. The germline gives CDR1 SEHNR, CDR2 FQNEAQ (reference sequence). CDR3 loop: CASSGESYEQYF. The DNA for the CDR3 is TGTGCCAGCAGCGGGGAATCCTACGAGCAGTACTTC.

The rearrangement links TRBV7-9 to TRBJ2-6; D may be TRBD1 (5 bases). Germline assignment: CDR1 SEHNR and CDR2 FQNEAQ (reference sequence). V was clipped by 2 bases and J by 3 bases, with 8 bases between them. The CDR3 spans 15 residues. The DNA of the CDR3 is TGTGCCAGCAGCTTAAAGGGGCGTGGGGCCAACGTCCTGACTTTC. This gives the protein CASSLKGRGANVLTF. The whole variable domain, filled in from reference TRBV7-9 and TRBJ2-6, reads DTGVSQNPRHKITKRGQNVTFRCDPISEHNRLYWYRQTLGQGPEFLTYFQNEAQLEKSRLLSDRFSAERPKGSFSTLEIQRTEQGDSAMYLCASSLKGRGANVLTFGAGSRLTVL.

J is TRBJ2-3 and V is TRBV7-6, with D possibly matching TRBD2 (5 bases). CDR3 length: 12 amino acids. Germline CDR1 SGHVS, CDR2 FNYEAQ. V shed 6 bases and J shed 12 bases, with 16 bases lying between them. DNA for the CDR3: TGTGCCAGCAGGCGCCACCCCGGGGTACAGTATTTT. The encoded protein is CASRRHPGVQYF.

The chain joins TRBV10-3 to TRBJ2-6, with a possible D match to TRBD1 (6 bases). Trimming took off 2 bases at V and 0 bases at J, with 11 bases between the two ends. The CDR3 contains 17 residues. CDR1 ENHRY and CDR2 SYGVKD come from the germline V gene. The CDR3 DNA is TGTGCCATCAGTGAGCCGGACAGTCACTCTGGGGCCAACGTCCTGACTTTC. Translating it yields CAISEPDSHSGANVLTF.

Only a few counts were recorded for this clonotype. This rearrangement joins TRBV6-2 or TRBV6-3 to TRBJ1-1; D is undetermined. The CDR3 has 14 amino acids. V lost 2 bases and J 1 base, leaving 8 bases between the germline ends. Germline V gene lookup returns CDR1 MNHEY and CDR2 SVGEGT. DNA for the CDR3: TGTGCCAGCAGTTACGGAGGGCCGAACACTGAAGCTTTCTTT. Protein: CASSYGGPNTEAFF.

This rearrangement joins TRBV12-3 or TRBV12-4 to TRBJ2-3; possibly TRBD1 for D (8 bases). This CDR3 has 14 residues. Trimming removed 7 bases at V and 6 bases at J, with 17 bases between. The CDR3 DNA follows: TGTGCCAGCATTCAAGGACAGGGAGGGGATACGCAGTATTTT. Residues: CASIQGQGGDTQYF.

There are many counts of this clonotype. This sequence joins TRBV7-3 and TRBJ2-3; TRBD2 is a possible D gene (6 bases). Germline V gives CDR1 SGHTA, CDR2 FQGTGA. The CDR3 consists of 15 residues. The V end lost 5 bases, the J end lost 0 bases, and 12 bases lay between the germline ends. This CDR3 reads CASSLLAGSTDTQYF. CDR3 nucleotides: TGTGCCAGCAGCCTACTAGCAGGTAGCACAGATACGCAGTATTTT. The full variable domain, in which reference TRBV7-3 and TRBJ2-3 provide the parts outside the CDR3, is GAGVSQTPSNKVTEKGKYVELRCDPISGHTALYWYRQSLGQGPEFLIYFQGTGAADDSGLPNDRFFAVRPEGSVSTLKIQRTERGDSAVYLCASSLLAGSTDTQYFGPGTRLTVL.

There are a few counts of this clonotype. The chain recombines TRBV4-3 with TRBJ1-1; D unresolved. Germline V gene lookup returns CDR1 LGHNA and CDR2 YSLEER. The CDR3 is made up of 16 amino acids. V lost 5 bases, J lost 1 base, and 17 bases lay in between. Here the CDR3 reads CASSSDTVRGNTEAFF. In DNA form, the CDR3 reads TGCGCCAGCAGCTCAGACACGGTCCGGGGGAACACTGAAGCTTTCTTT.